One and the same sample provided the 27 T cell receptor beta chains below, sequenced in a study of neurological immune-mediated disorders. TCRdb recomputed calls from the 5' RACE reads with MiXCR, one row per CDR3 protein. The sample carries tens of thousands of distinct CDR3 sequences, approximately 4.5% recorded once. The sample consisted of PBMCs. The receptors originated from a woman aged 55-70 years with multiple sclerosis.

This clonotype has a count of ten or more. This rearrangement joins TRBV19 to TRBJ1-2; 11 bases are shared with TRBD1. The germline V gene has CDR1 LNHDA and CDR2 SQIVND (reference sequence). J was trimmed by 4 bases and V by 4 bases; bases with no gene match: 11. CDR3 length: 17 residues. In DNA, the CDR3 is TGTGCCAGTAGTAGGTCCCCCGGGACAGGGGGAGCCTATGGCTACACCTTC. It yields the protein CASSRSPGTGGAYGYTF. Looking up the rest from reference TRBV19 and TRBJ1-2 gives the full variable domain: DGGITQSPKYLFRKEGQNVTLSCEQNLNHDAMYWYRQDPGQGLRLIYYSQIVNDFQKGDIAEGYSVSREKKESFPLTVTSAQKNPTAFYLCASSRSPGTGGAYGYTFGSGTRLTVV.

There are many counts of this clonotype. The V and J genes are TRBV7-2 and TRBJ2-4; D might be TRBD2 (6 bases). Looked up from germline, CDR1 is SGHTA and CDR2 is FQGNSA. V was cut by 2 bases and J by 15 bases, with 17 bases left in between. CDR3 length: 13 residues. The CDR3: CASSLNRDSSGYF. The CDR3 DNA sequence: TGTGCCAGCAGCTTAAATAGGGACTCCTCGGGGTACTTC.

This clonotype was counted at least ten times. This chain links TRBV20-1 with TRBJ2-2, with 7 bases aligning to TRBD1. CDR1 is DFQATT, CDR2 SNEGSKA, per germline (reference sequence). The CDR3 loop spans 15 amino acids. The trim removed 2 bases at V and 0 bases at J, leaving 3 bases unmatched. CDR3: CSARPGTANTGELFF. The CDR3 DNA follows: TGCAGTGCTAGACCCGGGACAGCGAACACCGGGGAGCTGTTTTTT.

V is TRBV7-9 and J is TRBJ1-4; 7 bases are shared with TRBD1. J lost 7 bases, V lost 5 bases, and 19 bases had no gene match. Germline-derived CDR1 and CDR2 are SEHNR and FQNEAQ (reference sequence). The CDR3 runs to 18 residues. The CDR3 loop is CASSPNPQDRVVREKLFF. CDR3 nucleotide sequence: TGTGCCAGCAGCCCCAACCCGCAAGACAGGGTGGTGCGTGAAAAACTGTTTTTT.

In its sample, this clonotype was seen many times. The V and J genes are TRBV29-1 and TRBJ2-7; D not certain. V lost 3 bases and J 3 bases, leaving 12 bases between the germline ends. From germline, CDR1 is SQVTM and CDR2 ANQGSEA. This CDR3 contains 13 residues. The CDR3 loop reads CSVDVGSGYEQYF. In nucleotides, the CDR3 is TGCAGCGTTGACGTCGGGTCCGGCTACGAGCAGTACTTC.

This clonotype was detected ten times or more. The chain uses TRBV6-5 and TRBJ1-6; D gene uncertain. This CDR3 is 14 amino acids long. Trimming took off 4 bases at V and 4 bases at J, with 8 bases between the two ends. CDR1 MNHEY and CDR2 SVGAGI come from the germline V gene. CDR3: CASSSGNYNSPLHF. CDR3 DNA: TGTGCCAGCAGTTCCGGGAATTATAATTCACCCCTCCACTTT.

This clonotype has a count of ten or more. The chain employs TRBV5-1 and TRBJ2-7; 10 bases fit TRBD2. From germline, CDR1 is SGHRS and CDR2 YFSETQ. The CDR3 runs to 15 residues. The V and J ends lost 0 bases and 6 bases, in that order; junction bases with no gene match: 6. In DNA, the CDR3 is TGCGCCAGCAGCTTGGGTTCTAGCGGGAGTTTCGAGCAGTACGTC. The encoded protein is CASSLGSSGSFEQYV.

This clonotype was seen at least ten times. V gene TRBV7-2 combines with J gene TRBJ1-5; TRBD1 matches 8 bases. The V segment lost 5 bases and the J segment 5 bases; nucleotides outside the gene matches: 8. The CDR3 totals 15 residues. CDR1 and CDR2 from the germline V gene are SGHTA and FQGNSA. As DNA, the CDR3 is TGTGCCAGCAGCCTTCGGACAGGGATGGATCAGCCCCAGCATTTT. It encodes CASSLRTGMDQPQHF.

Many counts were recorded for this clonotype. The gene calls are TRBV10-3 and TRBJ2-7, with 7 bases fitting TRBD2. The CDR3 covers 13 residues. The J segment lost 0 bases and the V segment lost 7 bases, leaving 3 bases of the junction unmatched. CDR1 ENHRY and CDR2 SYGVKD come from the germline V gene. This CDR3 reads CAINGGISYEQYF. CDR3 coding DNA: TGTGCCATCAACGGGGGGATCTCCTACGAGCAGTACTTC.

The CDR3 DNA reads TGTGCCAGCAGCTCAAGTGGCGTCGGGGAGCTGTTTTTT. It yields the protein CASSSSGVGELFF. The V gene is TRBV7-9, the J gene TRBJ2-2; D not certain. Germline lookup yields CDR1 SEHNR and CDR2 FQNEAQ (reference sequence). The CDR3 contains 13 residues. Trimming took 4 bases from V and 7 from J, leaving 10 bases between them.

The chain couples TRBV12-3 or TRBV12-4 to TRBJ2-3; TRBD2 might be the D (6 bases). This CDR3 comprises 14 residues. The V gene lost 4 bases and the J gene lost 0 bases, with 8 bases spanning the gap. The chain's CDR3 is CASSSGDSTDTQYF. The CDR3 DNA is TGTGCCAGCAGTTCGGGAGACAGCACAGATACGCAGTATTTT.

This clonotype was recorded a few times. The chain uses TRBV12-3 or TRBV12-4 and TRBJ1-1, with TRBD1 matching 7 bases. The V and J ends lost 8 bases and 2 bases, in that order; junction bases with no gene match: 8. The CDR3 contains 14 residues. The CDR3 is CASDSGTDNTEAFF. CDR3 DNA: TGTGCCAGCGACTCCGGGACAGACAACACTGAAGCTTTCTTT.

This clonotype was seen at least ten times. The chain couples TRBV29-1 to TRBJ1-5, with D possibly TRBD1 on 5 matching bases. Germline CDR1 and CDR2: SQVTM and ANQGSEA. This CDR3 is built from 13 residues. V lost 4 bases, J lost 6 bases, and 13 bases lay in between. This chain's CDR3 is CSVVGALGQPQHF. CDR3 in DNA: TGCAGCGTTGTCGGGGCCCTAGGTCAGCCCCAGCATTTT.

This clonotype was counted many times. The rearrangement joins TRBV15 to TRBJ2-1, with D unresolved. The germline V gene encodes CDR1 LNHNV and CDR2 YYDKDF (reference sequence). V lost 3 bases, J lost 5 bases, and 5 bases lay in between. The CDR3 length is 12 residues. The CDR3 spells CATSRINNEQFF. The CDR3 DNA reads as TGTGCCACCAGCAGGATAAACAATGAGCAGTTCTTC.

This clonotype was seen a few times. This rearrangement joins TRBV27 to TRBJ2-7; 14 positions agree with TRBD2. The trim removed 5 bases at V and 3 bases at J, leaving 3 bases unmatched. Germline CDR1 MNHEY, CDR2 SMNVEV (reference sequence). The CDR3 is made up of 15 amino acids. CDR3 protein: CASSRTSGGIYEQYF. CDR3 sequence (DNA): TGTGCCAGCAGTAGGACTAGCGGGGGGATCTACGAGCAGTACTTC.

This clonotype showed up many times. The CDR3 sequence: CASRTGLAGHNEQFF. Here the CDR3 DNA reads TGCGCCAGCAGGACGGGACTAGCGGGCCACAATGAGCAGTTCTTC. This chain joins TRBV5-1 and TRBJ2-1, with TRBD2 matching over 12 bases. V trimming: 5 bases; J trimming: 5 bases; junction bases outside the gene matches: 5. The germline CDR1 and CDR2 sequences are SGHRS and YFSETQ. CDR3 size: 15 residues.

This clonotype was seen at least ten times. The chain recombines TRBV11-2 with TRBJ1-4; D not certain. This CDR3 contains 13 residues. From germline, CDR1 is SGHAT and CDR2 FQNNGV. Trimming removed 4 bases from V and 10 bases from J, with 13 bases in between. In nucleotides, the CDR3 is TGTGCCAGCAGCTCATTCGAGGAAGTAAAACTGTTTTTT. Translated: CASSSFEEVKLFF.

This clonotype was recorded a few times. The chain couples TRBV5-1 to TRBJ2-3, with unresolved D. This CDR3 contains 14 residues. V was clipped by 5 bases and J by 4 bases, with 14 bases between them. From germline, CDR1 is SGHRS and CDR2 YFSETQ. CDR3 sequence (DNA): TGCGCCAGCAGGACCCACAATGGGGCAGATACGCAGTATTTT. It yields the protein CASRTHNGADTQYF.

This clonotype has a count of ten or more. The chain recombines TRBV9 with TRBJ1-2; 8 positions agree with TRBD1. The CDR3 runs 14 residues. Unmatched junction bases numbered 2, after V lost 0 bases and J lost 4 bases. Germline V lookup: CDR1 SGDLS, CDR2 YYNGEE. The CDR3 bases are TGTGCCAGCAGCGTAGGGCAGGGGGCCTATGGCTACACCTTC. Its translation: CASSVGQGAYGYTF.

This clonotype was picked up many times. The gene calls are TRBV2 and TRBJ2-2; a possible D gene is TRBD2 (6 bases). Trimming removed 3 bases from V and 6 bases from J, with 14 bases in between. CDR3 length equals 15 residues. The V gene's germline CDR1 is SNHLY and CDR2 FYNNEI. As DNA, the CDR3 is TGTGCCAGCAGTGATAGGGGACTTACGGCCGGGGAGCTGTTTTTT. This translates into CASSDRGLTAGELFF.

The sample holds many counts of this clonotype. The rearrangement links TRBV6-2 or TRBV6-3 to TRBJ2-1; 16 bases line up with TRBD2. The trim removed 6 bases at V and 6 bases at J, leaving 8 bases unmatched. Germline-derived CDR1 and CDR2 are MNHEY and SVGEGT. The CDR3 totals 17 residues. As DNA, the CDR3 is TGTGCCAGCAGCCGAGGGACTAGCGGGAGGGAGGGCAATGAGCAGTTCTTC. Its translation is CASSRGTSGREGNEQFF.

This clonotype was seen repeatedly, ten times or more. This chain uses TRBV7-9 with TRBJ1-4; D is possibly TRBD1 (5 bases). The CDR3 sequence is 16 residues long. Trimming took off 1 base at V and 4 bases at J, with 13 bases between the two ends. Germline V gene sequence: CDR1 SEHNR, CDR2 FQNEAQ (reference sequence). CDR3 sequence: CASSLGQTPRNEKLFF. The CDR3 coding sequence is TGTGCCAGCAGCTTAGGACAGACTCCTCGTAATGAAAAACTGTTTTTT.

This clonotype was seen ten or more times. The chain employs TRBV20-1 and TRBJ2-7, with TRBD1 matching 7 bases. The CDR3 covers 15 residues. CDR1 is DFQATT, CDR2 SNEGSKA, per germline (reference sequence). J was trimmed by 2 bases and V by 5 bases; bases with no gene match: 12. The CDR3 coding sequence is TGCAGTGCTCCTCTCCTCACGACAGGGACCTACGAGCAGTACTTC. It codes for CSAPLLTTGTYEQYF.

In its sample, this clonotype is medium-sized (0.01 to 0.1%). This chain connects TRBV7-9 to TRBJ2-2, with D possibly matching TRBD1 (5 bases). The germline V gene has CDR1 SEHNR and CDR2 FQNEAQ (reference sequence). The V gene lost 2 bases and the J gene lost 1 base, with 11 bases spanning the gap. This CDR3 is 16 amino acids long. The CDR3 protein is CASSLIGRVNTGELFF. In DNA, the CDR3 is TGTGCCAGCAGCTTAATCGGCAGGGTGAACACCGGGGAGCTGTTTTTT.

This clonotype was detected ten times or more. V is TRBV6-2 or TRBV6-3 and J is TRBJ2-1; D remains unclear. The germline V and J ends were trimmed by 2 bases and 5 bases, with 4 bases remaining between them. The CDR3 extends over 12 amino acids. Germline V gene lookup returns CDR1 MNHEY and CDR2 SVGEGT. In DNA, the CDR3 is TGTGCCAGCAGTTACAGGGACAATGAGCAGTTCTTC. Its translation: CASSYRDNEQFF.

This clonotype came up many times. The V and J genes are TRBV3-1 and TRBJ2-3; 7 bases fit TRBD1. Germline V lookup: CDR1 LGHDT, CDR2 YNNKEL (reference sequence). This CDR3 is 13 amino acids long. Unmatched junction bases numbered 4, after V lost 6 bases and J lost 4 bases. The CDR3 DNA is TGTGCCAGCAGGCTGACAGGGTCAGATACGCAGTATTTT. It translates to CASRLTGSDTQYF.

This clonotype was detected many times. The V call is TRBV4-1, the J call TRBJ2-3; 9 bases are a match to TRBD2. CDR3 size: 19 residues. Germline CDR1 is MGHRA and CDR2 is YSYEKL. Trimming at V came to 4 bases and at J to 4 bases, leaving 18 bases not matched to a gene. The CDR3 bases are TGCGCCAGCAGCCCAAAAACCAGCCGAGCGGGGGGTGTCGCAGATACGCAGTATTTT. Residues: CASSPKTSRAGGVADTQYF.